This T cell receptor beta chain was recorded in a study of shared clonotypes between healthy human individuals. Libraries were prepared by immunoSEQ multiplex PCR; TCRdb keeps only in-frame clonotypes and omits some of them. The sample holds about 1.5 million clones; approximately 98% are singletons and the top ten take around 0.47%. The V segment lost 1 base and the J segment 0 bases; nucleotides outside the gene matches: 3. The CDR3 runs to 16 residues. Germline-derived CDR1 and CDR2 are SGHTA and FQGNSA. This clone was found once. The sequencing input was naive CD4+ T cells sorted from blood. Indicated subset: CD45RA+ positively selected. The receptor was isolated from a young man in good health. V is TRBV7-2 and J is TRBJ2-5; 9 bases align to TRBD1. The CDR3 reads CASSLGDREHQETQYF. The CDR3 nucleotides read TGTGCCAGCAGCTTAGGGGACAGGGAGCACCAAGAGACCCAGTACTTC.